This T cell receptor beta chain was captured by sequencing in a study of monozygotic twins with inflammatory bowel disease. Someone took an approximately 2.5 ml blood sample from each of the donors. Reanalyzing the 5' RACE reads, TCRdb keeps one entry per CDR3 protein, without DNA. The sample table sets out a few hundred thousand distinct CDR3 sequences. Germline V gene sequence: CDR1 SEHNR, CDR2 FQNEAQ (reference sequence). The CDR3 spans 16 residues. Sequencing input: blood. This clonotype was obtained from a human donor with ulcerative colitis or Crohn's disease, or a healthy co-twin of an affected twin (not recorded which). The chain recombines TRBV7-9 with TRBJ2-3; TCRdb selects TRBD1, and the lack of DNA leaves this call unchecked. The CDR3 sequence is CASSAYRNRGTDTQYF.